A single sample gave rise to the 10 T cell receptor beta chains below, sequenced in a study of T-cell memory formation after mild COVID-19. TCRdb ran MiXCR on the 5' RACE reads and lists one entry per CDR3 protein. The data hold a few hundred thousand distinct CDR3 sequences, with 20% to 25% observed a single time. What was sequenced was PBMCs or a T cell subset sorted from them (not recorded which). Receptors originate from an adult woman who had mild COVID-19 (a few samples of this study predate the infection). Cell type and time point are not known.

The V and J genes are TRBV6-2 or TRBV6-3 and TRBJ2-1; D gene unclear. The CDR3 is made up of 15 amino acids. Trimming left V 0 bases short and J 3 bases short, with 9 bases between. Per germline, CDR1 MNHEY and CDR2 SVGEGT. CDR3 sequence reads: CASSYSPVGYNEQFF. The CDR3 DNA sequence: TGTGCCAGCAGTTACTCGCCGGTCGGCTACAATGAGCAGTTCTTC.

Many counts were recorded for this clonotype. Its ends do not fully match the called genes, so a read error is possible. CDR3 sequence (DNA): TGCGCTGCCCTAGGAGGCGGGAATGAGCAGTTCTTC. Its protein is CAALGGGNEQFF. The chain carries TRBV3-1 and TRBJ2-1; tentatively, D is TRBD2 (5 bases). Germline assignment: CDR1 LGHDT and CDR2 YNNKEL (reference sequence). The CDR3 has 12 residues.

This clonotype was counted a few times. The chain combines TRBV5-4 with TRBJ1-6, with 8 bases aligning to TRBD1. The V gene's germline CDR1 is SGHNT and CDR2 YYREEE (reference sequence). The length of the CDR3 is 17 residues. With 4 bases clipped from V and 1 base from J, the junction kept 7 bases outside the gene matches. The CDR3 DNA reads TGTGCCAGCAGCATTGGACAGGGACTATCCTATAATTCACCCCTCCACTTT. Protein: CASSIGQGLSYNSPLHF.

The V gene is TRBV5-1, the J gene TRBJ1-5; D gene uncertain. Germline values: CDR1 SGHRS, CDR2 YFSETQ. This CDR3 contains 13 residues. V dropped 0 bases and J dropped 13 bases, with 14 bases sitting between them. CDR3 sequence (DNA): TGCGCCAGCAGCTTGGTCGGGGATAGCAATCAGCATTTT. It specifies CASSLVGDSNQHF.

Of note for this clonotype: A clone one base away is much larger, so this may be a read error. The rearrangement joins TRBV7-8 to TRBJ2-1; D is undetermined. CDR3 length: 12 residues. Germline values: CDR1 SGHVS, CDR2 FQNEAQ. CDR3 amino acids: CDSSRSPGEQFF. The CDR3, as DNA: TGTGACAGCAGCCGGTCCCCAGGTGAGCAGTTCTTC. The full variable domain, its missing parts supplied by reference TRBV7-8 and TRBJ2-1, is GAGVSQSPRYKVAKRGQDVALRCDPISGHVSLFWYQQALGQGPEFLTYFQNEAQLDKSGLPSDRFFAERPEGSVSTLKIQRTQQEDSAVYLCDSSRSPGEQFFGPGTRLTVL.

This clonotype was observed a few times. The CDR3 loop reads CASSSRTVYNEQFF. CDR3 bases: TGTGCCAGCAGCTCCCGGACGGTATACAATGAGCAGTTCTTC. The genes are TRBV7-9 and TRBJ2-1; D unresolved. This CDR3 is built from 14 residues. Trimming removed 4 bases at V and 4 bases at J, with 11 bases between. From germline, CDR1 is SEHNR and CDR2 FQNEAQ (reference sequence).

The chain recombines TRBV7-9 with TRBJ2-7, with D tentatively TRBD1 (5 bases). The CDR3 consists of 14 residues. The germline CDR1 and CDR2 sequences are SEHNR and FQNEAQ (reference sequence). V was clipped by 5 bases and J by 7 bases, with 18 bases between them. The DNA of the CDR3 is TGTGCCAGCAGCACTGGACATCCTTCGGTTGAGCAGTACTTC. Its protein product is CASSTGHPSVEQYF.

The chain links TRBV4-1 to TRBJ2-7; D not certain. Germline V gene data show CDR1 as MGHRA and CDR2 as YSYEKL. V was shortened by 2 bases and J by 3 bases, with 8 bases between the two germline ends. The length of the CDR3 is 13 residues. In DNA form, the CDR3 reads TGCGCCAGCAGCCAACGTACCGGCTACGAGCAGTACTTC. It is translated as CASSQRTGYEQYF.

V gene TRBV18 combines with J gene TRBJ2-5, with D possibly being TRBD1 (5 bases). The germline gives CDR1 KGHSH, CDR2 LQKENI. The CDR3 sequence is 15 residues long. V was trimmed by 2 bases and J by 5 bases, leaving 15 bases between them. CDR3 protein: CASSPVAGPTETQYF. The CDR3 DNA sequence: TGTGCCAGCTCACCAGTCGCAGGGCCGACGGAGACCCAGTACTTC.

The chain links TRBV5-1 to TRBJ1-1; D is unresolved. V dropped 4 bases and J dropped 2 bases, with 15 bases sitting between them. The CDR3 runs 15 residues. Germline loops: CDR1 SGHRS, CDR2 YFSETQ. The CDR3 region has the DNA TGCGCCAGCAGCGCACGCTTACAGATTAACACTGAAGCTTTCTTT. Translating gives CASSARLQINTEAFF.